This T cell receptor (beta chain) was sequenced for a study of cytomegalovirus exposure and HLA in healthy donors. General observations from the study: The study reported that TCR beta sequences accurately predicted HLA-A and HLA-B alleles in most subjects.

PCR employed 60 Vbeta and 13 Jbeta primers. Only in-frame clones appear in the TCRdb table, and some are missing; sequencing was by immunoSEQ multiplex PCR. Among about 89,000 clones listed, 76% were seen once. Germline V gene lookup returns CDR1 SGHAT and CDR2 FQNNGV. Unmatched junction bases numbered 11, after V lost 2 bases and J lost 5 bases. This CDR3 spans 17 amino acids. Comments on this clone: Its antigen remains unknown.

The clonotype originates from a male donor in good health and CMV-seronegative. Sequenced sample: PBMCs. The V call is TRBV11-2, the J call TRBJ1-2; TRBD1 matches at 10 bases. The CDR3 here is CASSLRLGQGNLYGYTF. The CDR3 DNA reads TGTGCCAGCAGCTTACGACTGGGACAGGGGAACCTTTATGGCTACACCTTC.